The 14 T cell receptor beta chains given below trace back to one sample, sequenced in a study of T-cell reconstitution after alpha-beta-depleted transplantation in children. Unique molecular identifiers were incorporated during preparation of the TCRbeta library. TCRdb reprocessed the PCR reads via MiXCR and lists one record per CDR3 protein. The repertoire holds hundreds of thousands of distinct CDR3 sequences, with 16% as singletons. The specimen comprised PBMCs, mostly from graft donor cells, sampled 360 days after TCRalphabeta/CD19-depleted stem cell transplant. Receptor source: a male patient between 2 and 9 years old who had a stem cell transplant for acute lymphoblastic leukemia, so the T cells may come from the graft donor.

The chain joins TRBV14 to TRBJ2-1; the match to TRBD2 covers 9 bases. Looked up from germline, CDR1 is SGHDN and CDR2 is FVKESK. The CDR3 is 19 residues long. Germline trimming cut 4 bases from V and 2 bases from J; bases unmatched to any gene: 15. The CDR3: CASSPGVAGDVETYNEQFF. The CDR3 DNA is TGTGCCAGCAGCCCCGGGGTAGCGGGAGATGTTGAAACCTACAATGAGCAGTTCTTC.

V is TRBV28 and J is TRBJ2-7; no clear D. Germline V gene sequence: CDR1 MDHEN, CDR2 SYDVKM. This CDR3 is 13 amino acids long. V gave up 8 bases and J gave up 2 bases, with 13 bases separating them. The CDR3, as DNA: TGTGCCAGCTTGGGCGGCAGCACCTACGAGCAGTACTTC. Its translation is CASLGGSTYEQYF. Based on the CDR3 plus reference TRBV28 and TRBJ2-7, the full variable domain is DVKVTQSSRYLVKRTGEKVFLECVQDMDHENMFWYRQDPGLGLRLIYFSYDVKMKEKGDIPEGYSVSREKKERFSLILESASTNQTSMYLCASLGGSTYEQYFGPGTRLTVT.

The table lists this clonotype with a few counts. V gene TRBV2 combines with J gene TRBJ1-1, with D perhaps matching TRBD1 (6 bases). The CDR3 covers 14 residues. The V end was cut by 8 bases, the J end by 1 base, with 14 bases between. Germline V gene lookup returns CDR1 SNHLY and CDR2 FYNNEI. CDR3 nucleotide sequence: TGTGCCAGCCGTAAGGGGGGGCCGAACACTGAAGCTTTCTTT. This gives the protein CASRKGGPNTEAFF.

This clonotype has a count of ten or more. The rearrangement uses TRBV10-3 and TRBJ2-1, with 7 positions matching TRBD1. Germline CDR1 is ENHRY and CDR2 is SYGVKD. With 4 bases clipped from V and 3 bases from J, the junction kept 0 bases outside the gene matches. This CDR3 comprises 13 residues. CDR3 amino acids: CAISGQGYNEQFF. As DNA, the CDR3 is TGTGCCATCAGTGGACAGGGCTACAATGAGCAGTTCTTC.

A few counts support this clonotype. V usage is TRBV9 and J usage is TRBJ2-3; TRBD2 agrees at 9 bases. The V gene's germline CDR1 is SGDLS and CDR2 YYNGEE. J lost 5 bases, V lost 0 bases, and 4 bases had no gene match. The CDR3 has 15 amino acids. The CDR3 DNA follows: TGTGCCAGCAGCGTAGTCCCAGCGGGAGGAGATACGCAGTATTTT. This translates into CASSVVPAGGDTQYF.

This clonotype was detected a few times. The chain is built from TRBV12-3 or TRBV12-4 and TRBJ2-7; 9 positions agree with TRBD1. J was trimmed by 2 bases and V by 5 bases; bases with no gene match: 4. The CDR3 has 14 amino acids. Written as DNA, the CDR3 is TGTGCCAGCAGTGCCAGGACAGGGGCCTACGAGCAGTACTTC. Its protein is CASSARTGAYEQYF.

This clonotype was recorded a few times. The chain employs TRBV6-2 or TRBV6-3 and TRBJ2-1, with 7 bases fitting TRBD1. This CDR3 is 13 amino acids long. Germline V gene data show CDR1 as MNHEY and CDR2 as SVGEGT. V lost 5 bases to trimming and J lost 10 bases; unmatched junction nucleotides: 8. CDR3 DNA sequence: TGTGCCAGCAGTCCTGGGACAGTCGTAGAGCAGTTCTTC. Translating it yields CASSPGTVVEQFF.

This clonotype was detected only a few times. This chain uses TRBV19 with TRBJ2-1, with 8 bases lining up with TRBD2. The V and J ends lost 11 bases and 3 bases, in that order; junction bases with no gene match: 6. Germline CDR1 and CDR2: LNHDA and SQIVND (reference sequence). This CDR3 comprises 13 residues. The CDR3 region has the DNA TGTGCCGGGATCGGGACTAGCTACAATGAGCAGTTCTTC. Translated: CAGIGTSYNEQFF. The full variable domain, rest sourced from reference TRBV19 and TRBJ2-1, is DGGITQSPKYLFRKEGQNVTLSCEQNLNHDAMYWYRQDPGQGLRLIYYSQIVNDFQKGDIAEGYSVSREKKESFPLTVTSAQKNPTAFYLCAGIGTSYNEQFFGPGTRLTVL.

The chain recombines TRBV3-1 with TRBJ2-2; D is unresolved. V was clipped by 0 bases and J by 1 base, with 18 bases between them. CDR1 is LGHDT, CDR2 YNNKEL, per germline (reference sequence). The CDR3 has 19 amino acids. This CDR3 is CASSQDRRRLAMNTGELFF. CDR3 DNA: TGTGCCAGCAGCCAAGATCGGCGGAGACTGGCAATGAACACCGGGGAGCTGTTTTTT.

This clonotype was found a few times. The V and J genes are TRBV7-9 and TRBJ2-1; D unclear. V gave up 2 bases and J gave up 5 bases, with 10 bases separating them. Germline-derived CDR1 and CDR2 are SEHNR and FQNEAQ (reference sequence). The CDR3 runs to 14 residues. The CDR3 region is CASSLSSPNNEQFF. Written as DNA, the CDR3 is TGTGCCAGCAGCTTATCCTCTCCAAACAATGAGCAGTTCTTC.

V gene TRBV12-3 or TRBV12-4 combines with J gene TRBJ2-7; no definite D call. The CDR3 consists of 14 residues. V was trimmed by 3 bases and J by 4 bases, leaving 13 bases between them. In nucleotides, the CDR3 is TGTGCCAGCAGTTTCTCCGGGCATCCTTACGAGCAGTACTTC. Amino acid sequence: CASSFSGHPYEQYF.

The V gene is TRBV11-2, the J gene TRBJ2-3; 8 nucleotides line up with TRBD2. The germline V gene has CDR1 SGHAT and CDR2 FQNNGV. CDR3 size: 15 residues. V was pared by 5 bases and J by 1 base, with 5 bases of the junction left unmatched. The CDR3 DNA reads TGTGCCAGCAGCCCTCAGACTAGCGGCACAGATACGCAGTATTTT. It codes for CASSPQTSGTDTQYF.

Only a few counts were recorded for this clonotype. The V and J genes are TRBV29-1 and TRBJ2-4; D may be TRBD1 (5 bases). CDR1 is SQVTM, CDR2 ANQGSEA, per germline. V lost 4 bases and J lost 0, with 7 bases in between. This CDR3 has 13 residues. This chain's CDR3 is CSVARGAKNIQYF. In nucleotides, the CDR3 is TGCAGCGTTGCTAGGGGAGCCAAAAACATTCAGTACTTC. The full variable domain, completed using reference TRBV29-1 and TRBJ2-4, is SAVISQKPSRDICQRGTSLTIQCQVDSQVTMMFWYRQQPGQSLTLIATANQGSEATYESGFVIDKFPISRPNLTFSTLTVSNMSPEDSSIYLCSVARGAKNIQYFGAGTRLSVL.

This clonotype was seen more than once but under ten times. This chain's CDR3 is CASNTGFTEAFF. DNA of the CDR3: TGTGCCAGCAACACAGGGTTCACTGAAGCTTTCTTT. J is TRBJ1-1 and V is TRBV28, with a possible D match to TRBD1 (6 bases). The CDR3 spans 12 residues. Germline V gives CDR1 MDHEN, CDR2 SYDVKM. Trimming took off 7 bases at V and 4 bases at J, with 10 bases between the two ends.